The source of this TCR beta chain is a study of beta chain features in type 1 diabetes. Study-level results: Significant though moderate, a shortening of TCRB CDR3s appeared in all four CD4+ subsets of Type 1 diabetes patients. Still unanswered here is whether HLA type influences TCRB rearrangement.

Stem cell-like memory, regulatory, central memory and naive CD4+ cells were sorted via CD45RO/CCR7/CD25/CD127/CD95/CD27. Each population that was sorted was more than 95% pure. Isolated RNA was reverse transcribed in full, so expressed TCRB transcripts were sequenced. Sequencing was performed with immunoSEQ multiplex PCR; in TCRdb, only in-frame clones are kept and a portion is missing. The sample has roughly 350,000 clones; 9.5% to 12% are singletons. This clone was counted only a few times. Antigen: not known. The CDR3 length is 16 residues. Germline V gene data show CDR1 as ENHRY and CDR2 as SYGVKD. V trimming: 0 bases; J trimming: 6 bases; junction bases outside the gene matches: 10.

V usage is TRBV10-3 and J usage is TRBJ2-7; the match to TRBD2 covers 8 bases. The sample consisted of naive CD4+ T cells from blood. This sequence originates from a woman in her twenties or thirties in good health. CDR3 loop: CAISESAGIAGCEQYF. Written as DNA, the CDR3 is TGTGCCATCAGTGAGTCGGCCGGAATAGCGGGATGCGAGCAGTACTTC.